These T cell receptor beta chains were read from a single sample in a study of cytomegalovirus exposure and HLA in healthy donors. Libraries were prepared by immunoSEQ multiplex PCR; TCRdb keeps only in-frame clonotypes and omits some of them. The sample yields over 150,000 clones, approximately 84% seen once. The source material was PBMCs. Every receptor here comes from a girl between 10 and 17 years old in good health and CMV-seropositive. The CDR3 runs from the conserved cysteine through the conserved F or W. The D gene is left open where the match is weak. Expanded clones get a size class; other rows say once, few or many, or leave the size out.

abundance	v_gene	j_gene	d_gene	CDR3aa	CDR3nt
NA	TRBV11-3	TRBJ1-1	TRBD1	CASSSEVPGQVKAFF	TGTGCCAGCAGCTCGGAAGTCCCGGGACAGGTGAAAGCTTTCTTT
NA	TRBV6-4	TRBJ2-3	NA	CASSARGSTDTQYF	TGTGCCAGCAGTGCCCGGGGGAGCACAGATACGCAGTATTTT
NA	TRBV30	TRBJ1-6	NA	CAWSAGSNSPLHF	TGTGCCTGGAGCGCCGGGTCGAATTCACCCCTCCACTTT
once	TRBV7-3	TRBJ1-2	NA	CASSLIPGQRYGYTF	TGTGCCAGCAGCTTAATTCCCGGACAACGCTATGGCTACACCTTC
NA	TRBV6-1	TRBJ2-3	TRBD2	CASSRLADRLGTQYF	TGTGCCAGCAGTCGACTAGCGGACCGCCTAGGGACGCAGTATTTT
NA	TRBV27	TRBJ2-6	TRBD2	CASSQGRAGANVLTF	TGTGCCAGCAGTCAAGGGAGGGCTGGGGCCAACGTCCTGACTTTC
NA	TRBV2	TRBJ2-2	NA	CASQGRWTGELFF	TGTGCCAGCCAGGGTCGGTGGACCGGGGAGCTGTTTTTT
NA	TRBV27	TRBJ1-2	NA	CASSSSPGNLYGYTF	TGTGCCAGCAGTTCGAGTCCGGGTAACCTCTATGGCTACACCTTC
few	TRBV10-2	TRBJ1-2	TRBD1	CASSENRGRDYGYTF	TGCGCCAGCAGTGAGAATAGGGGGCGCGACTATGGCTACACCTTC
NA	TRBV5-1	TRBJ2-7	TRBD1	CASSLPWTGPAGEQYF	TGCGCCAGCAGCTTGCCATGGACAGGGCCGGCGGGGGAGCAGTACTTC
NA	TRBV6-1	TRBJ2-7	NA	CASSPGGDEEQYF	TGTGCCAGCAGCCCCGGCGGGGACGAGGAGCAGTACTTC
NA	TRBV6-5	TRBJ1-6	TRBD1	CASSSGTGYNSPLHF	TGTGCCAGCAGCTCCGGGACAGGGTATAATTCACCCCTCCACTTT
NA	TRBV7-3	TRBJ1-2	TRBD1	CASSLTMARGRNGYTF	TGTGCCAGCAGCTTAACGATGGCCAGGGGGCGCAATGGCTACACCTTC
NA	TRBV4-2	TRBJ2-3	NA	CASSHGLLGDTQYF	TGTGCCAGCAGCCATGGCCTCCTTGGAGATACGCAGTATTTT
NA	TRBV7-9	TRBJ2-3	NA	CASSARQTHSTDTQYF	TGTGCCAGCAGCGCCCGACAGACCCATAGCACAGATACGCAGTATTTT
NA	TRBV7-3	TRBJ2-2	TRBD1	CASSEQGITGELFF	TGTGCCAGCAGCGAACAGGGGATAACCGGGGAGCTGTTTTTT
NA	TRBV7-9	TRBJ1-1	TRBD1	CASSRQGPHTEAFF	TGTGCCAGCAGCCGACAGGGGCCTCACACTGAAGCTTTCTTT
NA	TRBV9	TRBJ1-1	NA	CASSVGAGAATEAFF	TGTGCCAGCAGCGTAGGGGCAGGGGCGGCCACTGAAGCTTTCTTT
NA	TRBV6-4	TRBJ1-5	TRBD1	CASSTGTGAGQPQHF	TGTGCCAGCAGTACCGGGACAGGGGCAGGTCAGCCCCAGCATTTT
NA	TRBV9	TRBJ2-1	TRBD2	CASSSGGGAYEQFF	TGTGCCAGCAGTTCGGGCGGGGGGGCGTATGAGCAGTTCTTC
NA	TRBV10-1	TRBJ1-1	NA	CASSEDGDTEAFF	TGCGCCAGCAGTGAAGACGGGGACACTGAAGCTTTCTTT
NA	TRBV5-1	TRBJ2-1	TRBD1	CASSFHGTGLVYEQFF	TGCGCCAGCAGCTTTCACGGGACAGGGCTCGTCTATGAGCAGTTCTTC
NA	TRBV5-6	TRBJ1-2	NA	CASSFRTGRANYGYTF	TGTGCCAGCAGCTTTCGAACAGGGAGAGCTAACTATGGCTACACCTTC
once	TRBV7-3	TRBJ2-7	TRBD1	CASSSDRVSYEQYF	TGTGCCAGCAGCTCCGACAGGGTCTCTTACGAGCAGTACTTC
NA	TRBV7-8	TRBJ1-4	NA	CASSSLHRVFDEKLFF	TGTGCCAGCAGCTCCCTCCACCGGGTCTTCGATGAAAAACTGTTTTTT
NA	TRBV30	TRBJ1-1	NA	CAWRGGQPNTEAFF	TGTGCCTGGAGAGGCGGGCAGCCGAACACTGAAGCTTTCTTT
NA	TRBV7-2	TRBJ1-1	NA	CASSYGGGGTEAFF	TGTGCCAGCAGCTATGGGGGGGGTGGAACTGAAGCTTTCTTT
NA	TRBV27	TRBJ1-1	NA	CASSQWADSVNTEAFF	TGTGCCAGCAGTCAATGGGCGGACTCCGTGAACACTGAAGCTTTCTTT
NA	TRBV29-1	TRBJ2-7	TRBD1	CSAVPGQGVQQYF	TGCAGCGCGGTTCCGGGACAGGGGGTTCAGCAGTACTTC
few	TRBV7-3	TRBJ2-1	TRBD1	CASSLFGTGKNNEQFF	TGTGCCAGCAGCTTATTTGGGACAGGGAAGAACAATGAGCAGTTCTTC
NA	TRBV6-5	TRBJ1-6	NA	CASRPLQGRNSPLHF	TGTGCCAGCAGACCTCTTCAGGGGCGTAATTCACCCCTCCACTTT
NA	TRBV7-2	TRBJ1-2	NA	CASSFFRVAYGYTF	TGTGCCAGCAGCTTTTTCAGGGTTGCCTATGGCTACACCTTC
NA	TRBV4-1	TRBJ1-2	TRBD1	CASSQTGGYGYTF	TGCGCCAGCAGCCAGACAGGGGGCTATGGCTACACCTTC